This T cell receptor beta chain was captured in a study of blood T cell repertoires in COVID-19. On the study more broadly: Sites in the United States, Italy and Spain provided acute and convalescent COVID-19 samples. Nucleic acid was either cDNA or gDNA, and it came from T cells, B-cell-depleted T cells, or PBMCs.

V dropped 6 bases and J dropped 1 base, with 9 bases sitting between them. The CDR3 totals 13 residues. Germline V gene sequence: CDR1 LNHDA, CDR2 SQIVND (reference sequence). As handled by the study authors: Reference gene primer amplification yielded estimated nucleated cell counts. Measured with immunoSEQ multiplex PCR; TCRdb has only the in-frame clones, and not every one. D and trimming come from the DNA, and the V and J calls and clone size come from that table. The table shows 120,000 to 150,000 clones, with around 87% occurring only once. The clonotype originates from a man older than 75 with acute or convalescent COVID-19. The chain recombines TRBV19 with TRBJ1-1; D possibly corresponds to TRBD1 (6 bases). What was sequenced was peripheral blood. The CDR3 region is CASRQGRNTEAFF. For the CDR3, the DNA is TGTGCCAGTAGACAGGGTAGGAACACTGAAGCTTTCTTT. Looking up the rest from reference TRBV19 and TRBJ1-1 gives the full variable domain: DGGITQSPKYLFRKEGQNVTLSCEQNLNHDAMYWYRQDPGQGLRLIYYSQIVNDFQKGDIAEGYSVSREKKESFPLTVTSAQKNPTAFYLCASRQGRNTEAFFGQGTRLTVV.